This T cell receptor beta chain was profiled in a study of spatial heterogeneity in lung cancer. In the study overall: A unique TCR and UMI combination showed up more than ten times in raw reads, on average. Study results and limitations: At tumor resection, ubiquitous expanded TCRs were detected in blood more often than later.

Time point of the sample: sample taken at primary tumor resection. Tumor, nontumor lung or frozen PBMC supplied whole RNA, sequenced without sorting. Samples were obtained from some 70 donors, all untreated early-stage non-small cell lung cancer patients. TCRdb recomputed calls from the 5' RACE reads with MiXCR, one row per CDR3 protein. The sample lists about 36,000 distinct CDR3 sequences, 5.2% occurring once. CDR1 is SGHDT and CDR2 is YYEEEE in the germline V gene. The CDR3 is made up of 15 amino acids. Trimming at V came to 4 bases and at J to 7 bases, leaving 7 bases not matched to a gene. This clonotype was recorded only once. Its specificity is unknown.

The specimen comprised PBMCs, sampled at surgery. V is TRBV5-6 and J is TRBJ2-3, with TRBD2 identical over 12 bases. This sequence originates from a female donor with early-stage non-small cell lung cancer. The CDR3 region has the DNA TGTGCCAGCAGCCGAGCGACTAGCGGGAGATATACGCAGTATTTT. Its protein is CASSRATSGRYTQYF. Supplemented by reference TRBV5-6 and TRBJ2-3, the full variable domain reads DAGVTQSPTHLIKTRGQQVTLRCSPKSGHDTVSWYQQALGQGPQFIFQYYEEEERQRGNFPDRFSGHQFPNYSSELNVNALLLGDSALYLCASSRATSGRYTQYFGPGTRLTVL.